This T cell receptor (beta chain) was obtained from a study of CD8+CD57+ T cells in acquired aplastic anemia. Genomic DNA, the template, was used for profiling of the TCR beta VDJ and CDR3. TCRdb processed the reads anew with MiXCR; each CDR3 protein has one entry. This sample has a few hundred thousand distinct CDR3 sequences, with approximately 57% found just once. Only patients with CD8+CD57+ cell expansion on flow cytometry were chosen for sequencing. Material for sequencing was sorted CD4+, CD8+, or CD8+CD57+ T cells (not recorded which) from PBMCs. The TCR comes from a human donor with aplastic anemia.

The CDR3 sequence: CASTPGTANEAFF. CDR3 in DNA: TGTGCCAGCACCCCAGGGACAGCCAATGAAGCTTTCTTT. The genes are TRBV2 and TRBJ1-1; 7 bases are a match to TRBD1. CDR3 length: 13 residues. Germline assignment: CDR1 SNHLY and CDR2 FYNNEI. The V and J ends lost 7 bases and 7 bases, in that order; junction bases with no gene match: 9.